This T cell receptor (beta chain) was profiled in a study of shared clonotypes between healthy human individuals. This clone was observed once. Its antigen is not identified. Notes on the study in general: Naive subsets, compared against memory subsets, generally had larger estimated richness values. In contrast to clonotypes shared by all four donors, non-shared clonotypes had lower generation probabilities.

TCRdb keeps only in-frame clones here, not all; method: immunoSEQ multiplex PCR. Found here are around 1,900,000 clones, just under 95% of them singletons; the top ten hold 1.5% to 2%. Positively selected for CCR7, the CD45RO-negative cells used as naive CD8 cells excluded terminally differentiated effector memory CD45RA+ cells. This CDR3 is built from 13 residues. With 9 bases clipped from V and 0 bases from J, the junction kept 3 bases outside the gene matches. Germline-derived CDR1 and CDR2 are SNHLY and FYNNEI. This chain links TRBV2 with TRBJ1-2; 8 bases are shared with TRBD1. This receptor was obtained from a man aged 18 to 29 in good health. Some clones in this sample may be carry-over from other donors' samples. Sequencing was carried out using naive CD8+ T cells from PBMCs. The CDR3 loop is CASTGGANYGYTF. The CDR3 DNA sequence: TGTGCCAGTACAGGGGGGGCTAACTATGGCTACACCTTC.